Listed below are T cell receptor beta chains from one sample, sequenced in a study of T cell repertoires in cytomegalovirus infection. Their antigens are not known. TCRdb processed the reads anew with MiXCR; each CDR3 protein has one entry. The data contain approximately 910,000 distinct CDR3 sequences, around 30% of them singletons. The sequenced sample was cultured CD8+ T cells from PBMCs, obtained from culture after CMV antigen stimulation. The receptors were gathered from a human donor in good health (CMV status not recorded). Some clones in this sample may be carry-over from other donors' samples. The CDR3 runs from the conserved cysteine through the conserved F or W. D genes are given only for firm matches. Not all rows give a size; the values are once, few, many and, for expanded clones, a class.

V	J	D	size	DNA	CDR3
TRBV20-1	TRBJ1-6	.	few	TGCAGTGCTAGGGGCACAGTACCGTATAGGTCACCCCTCCACTTT	CSARGTVPYRSPLHF
TRBV5-6	TRBJ2-5	TRBD2	.	TGTGTCAGCACCCTACACCCGGGAGGTGGGGAGACCCAGTACTTC	CVSTLHPGGGETQYF
TRBV7-2	TRBJ1-1	.	many	TGTGCCAGCAGCCCGGATAGATTTGACACTGAAGCTTTCTTT	CASSPDRFDTEAFF
TRBV6-2/TRBV6-3	TRBJ2-1	.	few	TGTGCCAGCAATCATGGGGGCCCTAGCTCCTACAATGAGCAGTTCTTC	CASNHGGPSSYNEQFF
TRBV15	TRBJ1-5	TRBD1	few	TGTGCCACCAGCAGTCGACAGGGTTTAGGTCAGCCCCAGCATTTT	CATSSRQGLGQPQHF
TRBV7-9	TRBJ1-1	TRBD1	many	TGTGCCAGCAGCCGTCTTGACAGGGATGCTGAAGCTTTCTTT	CASSRLDRDAEAFF
TRBV6-6	TRBJ1-2	.	.	TGTGCCACCACACCCTCATTGTCTAACTATGGCTACACCTTC	CATTPSLSNYGYTF
TRBV7-3	TRBJ2-3	TRBD2	.	TGTGCCAGCAGCTCCGGGACTAGCGGGGGGGAAGATACGCAGTATTTT	CASSSGTSGGEDTQYF
TRBV5-1	TRBJ2-1	TRBD1	.	TGCGCCAGCAGCCTGAATACAGGGGCTGAGCAGTTCTTC	CASSLNTGAEQFF
TRBV9	TRBJ1-2	.	few	TGTGCCAGCAGCGTAGGGGAGGGGGGGAACTATGGCTACACCTTC	CASSVGEGGNYGYTF
TRBV5-3	TRBJ2-3	.	.	TGTACCAGCAGCCCCGGGGAGGAAAATACGCAGTATTTT	CTSSPGEENTQYF
TRBV18	TRBJ2-7	.	.	TGTGCCAGCTTAGGTACGGATTCCTACGAGCAGTACTTC	CASLGTDSYEQYF
TRBV7-6	TRBJ2-5	.	.	TGTGCCAGCAGCTTAAGTGGGTCGGCTAGTCCGATCCAGTACTTC	CASSLSGSASPIQYF
TRBV6-6	TRBJ2-6	.	.	TGTGCCAGCTACCGGCCCGACAGCTCTGGGGCCAACGTCCTGACTTTC	CASYRPDSSGANVLTF
TRBV7-3	TRBJ2-1	TRBD2	few	TGTGCCAGCAGCTTAACGCTCCAGACTAGCGGCAACAATGAGCAGTTCTTC	CASSLTLQTSGNNEQFF
TRBV7-3	TRBJ2-2	TRBD1	.	TGTGCCAGCAGCTCGCCGGGACAGGGACACACCGGGGAGCTGTTTTTT	CASSSPGQGHTGELFF
TRBV19	TRBJ1-1	.	.	TGTGCCAGTAGTGCCCTGTGGAGCCAGAACACTGAAGCTTTCTTT	CASSALWSQNTEAFF
TRBV7-9	TRBJ1-1	.	.	TGTGCCAGCAGCCTTAGAGCGGGGAAGGACACTGAAGCTTTCTTT	CASSLRAGKDTEAFF
TRBV28	TRBJ1-5	.	.	TGTGCCAACTCAGAAGAGGGACCCAATCAGCCCCAGCATTTT	CANSEEGPNQPQHF
TRBV29-1	TRBJ2-3	.	.	TGCAGCGTTGAATGGCCATGGGGCGGCACAGATACGCAGTATTTT	CSVEWPWGGTDTQYF
TRBV5-1	TRBJ2-1	.	.	TGCGCCAGCAGCGAAACCGGCCTCGATCGGGGGGCTTACAATGAGCAGTTCTTC	CASSETGLDRGAYNEQFF
TRBV7-9	TRBJ2-7	TRBD1	few	TGTGCCAGCAGCTTAGTCGCGACAGGGTTCCGCGAGCAGTACTTC	CASSLVATGFREQYF
TRBV7-6	TRBJ2-7	TRBD1	.	TGTGCCAGCAGCCGGTCGGGACAGGGGAGGTACGAGCAGTACTTC	CASSRSGQGRYEQYF
TRBV2	TRBJ2-2	TRBD1	.	TGTGCCAGCAGTTTCAAGGTCGACAGGGGATACGGGGAGCTGTTTTTT	CASSFKVDRGYGELFF
TRBV14	TRBJ1-1	TRBD1	.	TGTGCCAGCAGCCAATCGGGACAGGGGAAAAAGAAGACTGAAGCTTTCTTT	CASSQSGQGKKKTEAFF
TRBV28	TRBJ1-4	TRBD1	many	TGTGCCAGCAGCCTCGACAGGGATAATGAAAAACTGTTTTTT	CASSLDRDNEKLFF
TRBV7-9	TRBJ2-3	.	few	TGTGCCAGCACCCCCCGGCAGGGGGGGGATACGCAGTATTTT	CASTPRQGGDTQYF
TRBV7-2	TRBJ2-1	TRBD2	many	TGTGCCAGCAGCTTAGACGTCCGGGGGGGCGTCAATGAGCAGTTCTTC	CASSLDVRGGVNEQFF
TRBV20-1	TRBJ2-1	.	.	TGCAGTGCTAGTCATGAGCAGTTCTTC	CSASHEQFF
TRBV6-1	TRBJ1-6	.	.	TGTGCCAGCAGTGAAGCGTTCGGGGATTCGAATTCACCCCTCCACTTT	CASSEAFGDSNSPLHF
TRBV7-9	TRBJ2-7	.	.	TGTGCCAGCAGTCCAGTGATTTACGAGCAGTACTTC	CASSPVIYEQYF
TRBV27	TRBJ1-1	.	.	TGTGCCAGCAGGTCCTCAAGGGCCCCCACTGAAGCTTTCTTT	CASRSSRAPTEAFF
TRBV7-9	TRBJ1-5	.	few	TGTGCCAGCAGTCTTACCCGGGCAGGAAACAATCAGCCCCAGCATTTT	CASSLTRAGNNQPQHF
TRBV27	TRBJ1-5	TRBD1	.	TGTGCCAGCAGTTTATCTCAGACAGGGGGCGGTCAGCCCCAGCATTTT	CASSLSQTGGGQPQHF
TRBV5-1	TRBJ2-7	.	once	TGCGCCAGCAGCTCGGGACTGAGTCGCAGGGAGCAGTACTTC	CASSSGLSRREQYF
TRBV6-2/TRBV6-3	TRBJ2-3	.	.	TGTGCCAGCGGAGGGGGGGGGCAATACCACACAGATACGCAGTATTTT	CASGGGGQYHTDTQYF
TRBV7-9	TRBJ2-3	TRBD1	.	TGTGCCATCAGGGACAGGTCAGAGGATACGCAGTATTTT	CAIRDRSEDTQYF